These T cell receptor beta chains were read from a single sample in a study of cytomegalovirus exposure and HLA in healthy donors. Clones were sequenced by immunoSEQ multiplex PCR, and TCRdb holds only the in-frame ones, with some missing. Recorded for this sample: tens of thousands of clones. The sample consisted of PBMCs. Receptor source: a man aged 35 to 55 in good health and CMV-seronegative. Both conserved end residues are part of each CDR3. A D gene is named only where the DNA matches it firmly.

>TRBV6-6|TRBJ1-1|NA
CASSIVENTEAFF
TGTGCCAGCAGTATTGTAGAGAACACTGAAGCTTTCTTT
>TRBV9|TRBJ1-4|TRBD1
CASSVGPNPGQGGTATNEKLFF
TGTGCCAGCAGCGTAGGCCCCAATCCGGGACAGGGGGGAACAGCAACTAATGAAAAACTGTTTTTT
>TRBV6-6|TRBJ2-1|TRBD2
CASSLPFGTRNEQFF
TGTGCCAGCAGCTTACCTTTCGGGACTAGAAATGAGCAGTTCTTC
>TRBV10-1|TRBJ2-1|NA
CASSEETVYNEQFF
TGCGCCAGCAGTGAAGAGACAGTCTACAATGAGCAGTTCTTC
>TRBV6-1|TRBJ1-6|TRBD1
CASSDGTVNSPLHF
TGTGCCAGCAGTGATGGGACAGTAAATTCACCCCTCCACTTT
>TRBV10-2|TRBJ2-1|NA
CASRISDSSDNEQFF
TGCGCCAGCAGGATTAGCGATTCCTCCGACAATGAGCAGTTCTTC
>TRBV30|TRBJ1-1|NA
CAWTRGRAGNTEAFF
TGTGCCTGGACCCGGGGGAGGGCGGGGAACACTGAAGCTTTCTTT
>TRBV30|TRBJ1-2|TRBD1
CAWSGGQGYVGGYTF
TGTGCCTGGAGTGGGGGACAGGGTTACGTCGGTGGCTACACCTTC
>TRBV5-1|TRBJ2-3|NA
CASTPARYRRTDTQYF
TGCGCCAGCACCCCCGCCAGGTATCGACGCACAGATACGCAGTATTTT
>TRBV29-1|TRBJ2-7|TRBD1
CSASTGANTYEQYF
TGCAGCGCTTCTACAGGGGCAAATACCTACGAGCAGTACTTC
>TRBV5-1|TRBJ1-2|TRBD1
CASSLTTGNYGYTF
TGCGCCAGCAGCTTGACGACAGGGAACTATGGCTACACCTTC
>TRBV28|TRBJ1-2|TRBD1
CASSLDRGSKYGYTF
TGTGCCAGCAGTCTGGACAGGGGATCAAAGTATGGCTACACCTTC
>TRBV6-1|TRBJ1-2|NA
CVTVMSSGYGYTF
TGTGTTACAGTCATGAGTTCAGGGTATGGCTACACCTTC
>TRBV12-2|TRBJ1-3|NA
CASRLVWQGGNTIYF
TGTGCAAGTCGCTTAGTCTGGCAGGGCGGAAACACCATATATTTT
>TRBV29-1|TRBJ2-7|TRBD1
CSAGRTGFHEQYF
TGCAGCGCGGGCCGGACAGGGTTCCACGAGCAGTACTTC
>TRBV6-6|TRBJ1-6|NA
CASSYYLGGEPLHF
TGTGCCAGCAGTTACTATTTGGGGGGAGAACCCCTCCACTTT
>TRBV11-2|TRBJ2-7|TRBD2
CASSSPGLRSYEQYF
TGTGCCAGCAGCTCTCCGGGACTACGCTCCTACGAGCAGTACTTC
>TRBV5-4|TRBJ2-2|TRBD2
CASSAGGPRNTGELFF
TGTGCCAGCAGCGCGGGGGGGCCGAGGAACACCGGGGAGCTGTTTTTT
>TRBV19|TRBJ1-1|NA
CASSIPAGSRVTEAFF
TGTGCCAGTAGTATACCGGCAGGGTCTCGGGTCACTGAAGCTTTCTTT
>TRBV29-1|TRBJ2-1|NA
CSVEGRQDSLYNEQFF
TGCAGCGTTGAAGGGCGACAAGACAGCCTCTACAATGAGCAGTTCTTC
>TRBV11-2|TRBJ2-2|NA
CASSLPSSGELFF
TGTGCCAGCAGCCTCCCATCGAGCGGGGAGCTGTTTTTT
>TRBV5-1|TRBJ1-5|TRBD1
CASSLGTGGYQPQHF
TGCGCCAGCAGCTTGGGGACAGGGGGCTATCAGCCCCAGCATTTT
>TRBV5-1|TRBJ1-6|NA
CASSLGAAGYNSPLHF
TGCGCCAGCAGCTTGGGTGCGGCTGGCTATAATTCACCCCTCCACTTT
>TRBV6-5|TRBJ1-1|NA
CASRKGNPNTEAFF
TGTGCCAGCCGCAAGGGGAACCCGAACACTGAAGCTTTCTTT
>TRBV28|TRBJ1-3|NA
CASSTGYYSGNTIYF
TGTGCCAGCAGTACAGGGTATTACTCTGGAAACACCATATATTTT
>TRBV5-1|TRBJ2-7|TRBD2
CASSWLAGGAPYEQYF
TGCGCCAGCAGCTGGTTAGCGGGGGGGGCCCCCTACGAGCAGTACTTC
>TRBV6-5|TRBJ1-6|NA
CASKVTGEGSPLHF
TGTGCCAGTAAGGTCACGGGGGAGGGTTCACCCCTCCACTTT
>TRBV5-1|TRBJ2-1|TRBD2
CASSRGLAPIDEQFF
TGCGCCAGCTCACGAGGACTAGCCCCCATCGATGAGCAGTTCTTC
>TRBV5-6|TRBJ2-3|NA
CASSPYHSTDTQYF
TGTGCCAGCAGCCCCTACCATAGCACAGATACGCAGTATTTT
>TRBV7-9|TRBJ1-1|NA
CASSSPGVIGNTEAFF
TGTGCCAGCAGCTCCCCAGGGGTTATTGGGAACACTGAAGCTTTCTTT
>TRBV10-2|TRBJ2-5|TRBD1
CAARRTGGIETQYF
TGCGCCGCGCGTCGGACAGGGGGCATAGAGACCCAGTACTTC
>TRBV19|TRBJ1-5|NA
CASSRAGSNQPQHF
TGTGCCAGTAGTAGAGCGGGAAGCAATCAGCCCCAGCATTTT
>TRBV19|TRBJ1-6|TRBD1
CASSTNRGYNSPLHF
TGTGCCAGTAGTACCAACAGGGGCTATAATTCACCCCTCCACTTT
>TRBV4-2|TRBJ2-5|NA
CASSQDPRPGLGIYF
TGTGCCAGCAGCCAAGACCCCCGCCCGGGATTGGGGATCTACTTC
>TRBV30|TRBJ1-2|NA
CAWSRSTANYGYTF
TGTGCCTGGAGTAGGTCGACAGCGAACTATGGCTACACCTTC
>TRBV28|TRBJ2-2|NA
CASSLRGNTGELFF
TGTGCCAGCAGTTTACGGGGGAACACCGGGGAGCTGTTTTTT
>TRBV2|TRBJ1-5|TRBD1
CASRYDTGVGNQPQHF
TGTGCCAGCAGATACGATACAGGGGTTGGCAATCAGCCCCAGCATTTT
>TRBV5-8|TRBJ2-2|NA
CASSPWTASDTGELFF
TGTGCCAGCAGCCCATGGACAGCTTCGGACACCGGGGAGCTGTTTTTT
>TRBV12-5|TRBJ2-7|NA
CASGLVNFGTNSYEQYF
TGTGCTAGTGGTTTGGTAAATTTTGGCACCAACTCCTACGAGCAGTACTTC
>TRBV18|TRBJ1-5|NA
CASAEGANQPQHF
TGTGCCAGCGCCGAAGGGGCCAATCAGCCCCAGCATTTT
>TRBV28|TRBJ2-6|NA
CASSAGQGLGGANVLTF
TGTGCCAGCAGTGCGGGGCAGGGTTTAGGTGGGGCCAACGTCCTGACTTTC
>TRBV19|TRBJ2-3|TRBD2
CASSLPPGLDTDTQYF
TGTGCCAGTAGTTTACCCCCGGGACTAGATACAGATACGCAGTATTTT
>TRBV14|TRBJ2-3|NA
CASSLLDTQYF
TGTGCCAGCAGCTTACTAGATACGCAGTATTTT
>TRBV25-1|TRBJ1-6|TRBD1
CASSPRRGDSPLHF
TGTGCCAGCAGTCCTCGCAGGGGGGATTCACCCCTCCACTTT
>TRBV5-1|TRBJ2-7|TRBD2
CASTPGTSGYEQYF
TGCGCCAGCACGCCCGGGACTAGCGGCTACGAGCAGTACTTC
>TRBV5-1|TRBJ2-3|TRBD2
CASMPGGGDTQYF
TGCGCCAGCATGCCGGGGGGAGGGGACACGCAGTATTTT
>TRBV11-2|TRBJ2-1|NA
CASSLEVGQGTYNEQFF
TGTGCCAGCAGCTTAGAGGTTGGTCAGGGTACCTACAATGAGCAGTTCTTC
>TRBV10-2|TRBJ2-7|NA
CASSEETYNSYEQYF
TGCGCCAGCAGTGAGGAGACTTACAACTCCTACGAGCAGTACTTC
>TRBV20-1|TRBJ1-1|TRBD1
CSALRGTEAFF
TGCAGTGCTCTCAGGGGGACTGAAGCTTTCTTT
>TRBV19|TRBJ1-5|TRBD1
CASSIRQGAKFRNQPQHF
TGTGCCAGTAGTATACGTCAGGGGGCGAAATTTCGCAATCAGCCCCAGCATTTT
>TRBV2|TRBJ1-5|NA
CASREAGNQPQHF
TGTGCCAGCAGGGAGGCGGGAAATCAGCCCCAGCATTTT
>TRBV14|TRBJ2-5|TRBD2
CASSQPTSGLNGETQYF
TGTGCCAGCAGCCAACCAACTAGCGGGCTAAACGGGGAGACCCAGTACTTC
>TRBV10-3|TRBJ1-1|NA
CAISGPGTGDTEAFF
TGTGCCATCAGTGGACCGGGGACTGGGGATACTGAAGCTTTCTTT
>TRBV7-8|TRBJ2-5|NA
CASSLDPGMRETQYF
TGTGCCAGCAGCTTAGACCCAGGGATGCGGGAGACCCAGTACTTC